The 30 T cell receptor beta chains below were found in one sample sequenced in a study of cytomegalovirus exposure and HLA in healthy donors. Clones were read by immunoSEQ multiplex PCR, and TCRdb kept only the in-frame ones, dropping some. The sample yields roughly 79,000 clones, about 92% seen once. Sequenced sample: PBMCs. The origin of the receptors is a man between 18 and 29 years old in good health and CMV-seronegative.

The chain combines TRBV10-2 with TRBJ1-6; TRBD1 matches 10 bases. This CDR3 contains 14 residues. The V and J ends lost 8 bases and 6 bases, in that order; junction bases with no gene match: 4. Germline lookup yields CDR1 WSHSY and CDR2 SAAADI. The CDR3 protein is CASAGQGFNSPLHF. The CDR3 nucleotides are TGCGCCAGCGCGGGACAGGGGTTTAATTCACCCCTCCACTTT.

This rearrangement joins TRBV2 to TRBJ1-1, with D possibly being TRBD1 (5 bases). Per germline, CDR1 SNHLY and CDR2 FYNNEI. This CDR3 has 13 amino acids. V was pared by 0 bases and J by 4 bases, with 6 bases between. The CDR3 region has the DNA TGTGCCAGCAGTGAAGCGGGGCTCACTGAAGCTTTCTTT. The encoded protein is CASSEAGLTEAFF.

The gene calls are TRBV11-2 and TRBJ2-5, with D possibly being TRBD2 (6 bases). In germline, CDR1 is SGHAT, CDR2 FQNNGV. CDR3 length equals 15 residues. Trimming removed 1 base at V and 1 base at J, with 10 bases between. In DNA form, the CDR3 reads TGTGCCAGCAGCTTAGGCCGGGGGACCCAAGAGACCCAGTACTTC. It codes for CASSLGRGTQETQYF. The full variable domain, completed using reference TRBV11-2 and TRBJ2-5, is EAGVAQSPRYKIIEKRQSVAFWCNPISGHATLYWYQQILGQGPKLLIQFQNNGVVDDSQLPKDRFSAERLKGVDSTLKIQPAKLEDSAVYLCASSLGRGTQETQYFGPGTRLLVL.

The chain joins TRBV4-1 to TRBJ2-2; possible D gene TRBD2, 7 bases. The CDR3 has 18 residues. Trimming took 4 bases from V and 1 from J, leaving 19 bases between them. Germline-derived CDR1 and CDR2 are MGHRA and YSYEKL. CDR3 coding DNA: TGCGCCAGCAGCCGAGGCCTTGGGGGCGGGGGGAACACCGGGGAGCTGTTTTTT. Amino acid sequence: CASSRGLGGGGNTGELFF.

This chain links TRBV21-1 with TRBJ2-7; the D call TRBD2 from the table was never checked on the DNA. TRBV21-1 is deemed a pseudogene. This CDR3 comprises 16 residues. The CDR3 DNA follows: TGTGCCAGCAGCCCTCCTAGGACTAGCGGGAGCTACGAGCAGTACTTC. It specifies CASSPPRTSGSYEQYF.

The rearrangement joins TRBV19 to TRBJ2-7; D gene ambiguous. This CDR3 has 15 amino acids. V shed 5 bases and J shed 0 bases, with 14 bases lying between them. Germline V gene data show CDR1 as LNHDA and CDR2 as SQIVND (reference sequence). In DNA form, the CDR3 reads TGTGCCAGTAGTCCGTCGTCGGCAGGCTCCTACGAGCAGTACTTC. Its protein product is CASSPSSAGSYEQYF.

The chain carries TRBV6-6 and TRBJ2-5, with a weak D call TRBD1 (6 bases). V gave up 10 bases and J gave up 3 bases, with 12 bases separating them. This CDR3 is 12 amino acids long. Germline V gene data show CDR1 as MNHNY and CDR2 as SVGAGI (reference sequence). CDR3 nucleotide sequence: TGTGCCACTATGGACAGCAAAGAGACCCAGTACTTC. It specifies CATMDSKETQYF.

The chain links TRBV30 to TRBJ1-5, with D perhaps matching TRBD1 (5 bases). Germline V CDR1 and CDR2: GTSNPN, SVGIG (reference sequence). V was cut by 0 bases and J by 7 bases, with 13 bases left in between. This CDR3 comprises 14 residues. The DNA of the CDR3 is TGTGCCTGGAGTGTTGGGGAGGGGTGGCAGCCCCAGCATTTT. Translating gives CAWSVGEGWQPQHF.

The chain links TRBV19 to TRBJ1-5; 7 bases fit TRBD1. The V and J ends lost 3 bases and 0 bases, in that order; junction bases with no gene match: 5. The CDR3 totals 16 residues. Germline V CDR1 and CDR2: LNHDA, SQIVND (reference sequence). The CDR3 nucleotides read TGTGCCAGTAGTATCCGCCAGGGGGTTAGCAATCAGCCCCAGCATTTT. Translation: CASSIRQGVSNQPQHF.

DNA of the CDR3: TGTGCTAGTGGATCCAGACTAGCGGCCTTGGGGGAGCAGTACTTC. Encoded protein: CASGSRLAALGEQYF. V gene TRBV12-5 combines with J gene TRBJ2-7; the match to TRBD2 covers 9 bases. The CDR3 has 15 residues. Per the germline V gene, CDR1 is LGHNT and CDR2 is FRNRAP. After removal of 6 bases from V and 7 bases from J, the junction contained 13 bases not matched to a gene.

CDR3 amino acids: CASSEFRGKWSEAFF. The DNA of the CDR3 is TGTGCCAGCAGTGAATTCCGCGGGAAGTGGAGTGAAGCTTTCTTT. The chain links TRBV25-1 to TRBJ1-1, with no clear D. The CDR3 covers 15 residues. The germline CDR1 and CDR2 sequences are MGHDK and SYGVNS. V was clipped by 1 base and J by 7 bases, with 16 bases between them.

This sequence joins TRBV15 and TRBJ1-4; D may be TRBD1 (5 bases). Deletions cut 1 base from V and 5 bases from J, with 11 bases between. This CDR3 spans 15 amino acids. The germline V gene has CDR1 LNHNV and CDR2 YYDKDF (reference sequence). The CDR3: CATSRVKGRNEKLFF. Here the CDR3 DNA reads TGTGCCACCAGCAGAGTAAAGGGGCGGAATGAAAAACTGTTTTTT.

V usage is TRBV30 and J usage is TRBJ1-1, with 7 bases lining up with TRBD1. The CDR3 sequence is 15 residues long. Germline assignment: CDR1 GTSNPN and CDR2 SVGIG (reference sequence). V lost 6 bases and J lost 0; bases outside the gene matches: 10. The CDR3 is CACGGRQGLNTEAFF. The CDR3 bases are TGTGCCTGCGGGGGACGACAGGGCTTGAACACTGAAGCTTTCTTT.

The chain links TRBV5-4 to TRBJ1-5; D is undetermined. The CDR3 contains 16 residues. The germline V gene has CDR1 SGHNT and CDR2 YYREEE (reference sequence). Trimming removed 3 bases from V and 1 base from J, with 14 bases in between. The CDR3 sequence: CASSWGGAVSNQPQHF. The CDR3 DNA is TGTGCCAGCAGCTGGGGAGGAGCCGTAAGCAATCAGCCCCAGCATTTT.

The chain uses TRBV9 and TRBJ2-7, with 9 nucleotides matching TRBD2. The CDR3 has 15 amino acids. CDR1 SGDLS and CDR2 YYNGEE come from the germline V gene. Germline trimming cut 0 bases from V and 3 bases from J; bases unmatched to any gene: 4. The CDR3 region is CASSVAREGFYEQYF. CDR3 DNA sequence: TGTGCCAGCAGCGTAGCGCGGGAGGGATTCTACGAGCAGTACTTC. The entire variable domain, with the rest obtained from reference TRBV9 and TRBJ2-7, is as follows: DSGVTQTPKHLITATGQRVTLRCSPRSGDLSVYWYQQSLDQGLQFLIQYYNGEERAKGNILERFSAQQFPDLHSELNLSSLELGDSALYFCASSVAREGFYEQYFGPGTRLTVT.

In DNA form, the CDR3 reads TGTGCCAGCAGCTTGGGACAGCCGAGCACCGGGGAGCTGTTTTTT. It yields the protein CASSLGQPSTGELFF. This chain uses TRBV5-6 with TRBJ2-2, with D perhaps matching TRBD1 (5 bases). CDR3 size: 15 residues. The germline V gene has CDR1 SGHDT and CDR2 YYEEEE. V lost 0 bases to trimming and J lost 4 bases, with 10 bases between them. Full variable domain (rest looked up from reference TRBV5-6 and TRBJ2-2): DAGVTQSPTHLIKTRGQQVTLRCSPKSGHDTVSWYQQALGQGPQFIFQYYEEEERQRGNFPDRFSGHQFPNYSSELNVNALLLGDSALYLCASSLGQPSTGELFFGEGSRLTVL.

V and J are TRBV7-9 and TRBJ2-5; 8 bases fit TRBD1. CDR3 length equals 14 residues. V was pared by 2 bases and J by 5 bases, with 4 bases of the junction left unmatched. Germline-derived CDR1 and CDR2 are SEHNR and FQNEAQ (reference sequence). In DNA, the CDR3 is TGTGCCAGCAGCTTAAGACAGGGGTTGGAGACCCAGTACTTC. Translating it yields CASSLRQGLETQYF.

The chain has TRBV7-2 and TRBJ2-2, with TRBD2 matching over 9 bases. Per the germline V gene, CDR1 is SGHTA and CDR2 is FQGNSA. There are 16 residues in the CDR3. The V segment lost 1 base and the J segment 5 bases; nucleotides outside the gene matches: 5. CDR3 sequence reads: CASSLVPSGKTGELFF. The DNA for the CDR3 is TGTGCCAGCAGCTTAGTTCCTAGCGGGAAAACCGGGGAGCTGTTTTTT.

The rearrangement joins TRBV7-2 to TRBJ2-7, with a possible D match to TRBD1 (6 bases). Trimming left V 5 bases short and J 2 bases short, with 13 bases between. The CDR3 is 14 residues long. The V gene's germline CDR1 is SGHTA and CDR2 FQGNSA. This CDR3 reads CASSAGQYAYEQYF. In nucleotides, the CDR3 is TGTGCCAGCAGCGCAGGACAGTACGCCTACGAGCAGTACTTC.

The rearrangement joins TRBV7-6 to TRBJ1-2, with D possibly being TRBD1 (6 bases). Germline V gives CDR1 SGHVS, CDR2 FNYEAQ. The CDR3 has 14 residues. Deletions cut 5 bases from V and 2 bases from J, with 12 bases between. CDR3 sequence reads: CASSPRDNNYGYTF. In nucleotides, the CDR3 is TGTGCCAGCAGCCCAAGGGACAACAACTATGGCTACACCTTC. The full variable domain, its missing parts supplied by reference TRBV7-6 and TRBJ1-2, is GAGVSQSPRYKVTKRGQDVALRCDPISGHVSLYWYRQALGQGPEFLTYFNYEAQQDKSGLPNDRFSAERPEGSISTLTIQRTEQRDSAMYRCASSPRDNNYGYTFGSGTRLTVV.

The genes are TRBV2 and TRBJ1-1, with D possibly TRBD1 on 5 matching bases. Trimming shortened V by 9 bases and J by 5 bases, and 16 bases separated the two germline ends. From germline, CDR1 is SNHLY and CDR2 FYNNEI. There are 13 residues in the CDR3. In nucleotides, the CDR3 is TGTGCCAGGGCAATGGGCGGGGGGACTGAAGCTTTCTTT. This translates into CARAMGGGTEAFF.

The CDR3 bases are TGTGCCAGCACTGCAAGGCGCGGGCAGGCCCAAGAGACCCAGTACTTC. It translates to CASTARRGQAQETQYF. The chain employs TRBV27 and TRBJ2-5; D is perhaps TRBD2 (5 bases). V lost 7 bases to trimming and J lost 1 base, with 19 bases between them. The CDR3 spans 16 residues. The germline V gene has CDR1 MNHEY and CDR2 SMNVEV (reference sequence).

The chain employs TRBV2 and TRBJ2-7; D gene uncertain. Trimming took off 6 bases at V and 5 bases at J, with 11 bases between the two ends. CDR1 SNHLY and CDR2 FYNNEI come from the germline V gene. The CDR3 runs 12 residues. The CDR3 bases are TGTGCCAGCAGACAAGACTCGAACGAGCAGTACTTC. It yields the protein CASRQDSNEQYF.

The V call is TRBV25-1, the J call TRBJ1-4; D gene ambiguous. V lost 3 bases, J lost 8 bases, and 25 bases lay in between. Germline V gene lookup returns CDR1 MGHDK and CDR2 SYGVNS. This CDR3 has 18 residues. The CDR3 region is CASSDSLSDLWAREKLFF. The CDR3 DNA follows: TGTGCCAGCAGTGATTCCCTAAGTGATCTCTGGGCCCGGGAAAAACTGTTTTTT.

In DNA, the CDR3 is TGTGCCAGCAGCTATGGTCCCAGACAAGAGACCCAGTACTTC. It specifies CASSYGPRQETQYF. The chain recombines TRBV7-9 with TRBJ2-5; the D is unclear. CDR1 and CDR2 from the germline V gene are SEHNR and FQNEAQ (reference sequence). The CDR3 covers 14 residues. Trimming stripped 4 bases from V and 2 bases from J, with 11 bases between.

The chain employs TRBV7-8 and TRBJ2-7; D remains unclear. V shed 3 bases and J shed 2 bases, with 11 bases lying between them. Germline V lookup: CDR1 SGHVS, CDR2 FQNEAQ. There are 14 residues in the CDR3. The CDR3 reads CASSFYETTYEQYF. The CDR3 nucleotides are TGTGCCAGCAGCTTTTATGAGACAACCTACGAGCAGTACTTC.

V gene TRBV4-2 combines with J gene TRBJ2-6, with 14 bases that match TRBD2. In germline, CDR1 is LGHNA, CDR2 YNFKEQ. V trimming: 3 bases; J trimming: 0 bases; junction bases outside the gene matches: 7. This CDR3 comprises 20 residues. The CDR3 DNA is TGTGCCAGCAGCCAGAGACTAGCGGGAGGGATCGACTCTGGGGCCAACGTCCTGACTTTC. Protein sequence: CASSQRLAGGIDSGANVLTF.

The chain employs TRBV28 and TRBJ1-2; TRBD1 is a possible D gene (5 bases). V was clipped by 9 bases and J by 4 bases, with 18 bases between them. Germline CDR1 reads MDHEN; CDR2 reads SYDVKM. This CDR3 has 14 amino acids. In DNA form, the CDR3 reads TGTGCCAGTGCGCCGGCCGGGGGTGGCTATGGCTACACCTTC. This sequence encodes CASAPAGGGYGYTF.

The chain has TRBV4-1 and TRBJ2-2, with 10 bases matching TRBD1. J gave up 1 base and V 8 bases, and 4 bases lay outside the gene matches. Germline values: CDR1 MGHRA, CDR2 YSYEKL. The length of the CDR3 is 15 residues. CDR3 loop: CASRRTGGNTGELFF. The DNA of the CDR3 is TGCGCCAGCCGAAGGACAGGGGGGAACACCGGGGAGCTGTTTTTT.

The V call is TRBV27, the J call TRBJ1-4, with D maybe TRBD1 (5 bases). Per germline, CDR1 MNHEY and CDR2 SMNVEV (reference sequence). V lost 7 bases and J lost 6, with 18 bases in between. The length of the CDR3 is 15 residues. The CDR3 nucleotides read TGTGCCAGCACTCGAAATGGGCAGGGTTATGAAAAACTGTTTTTT. This gives the protein CASTRNGQGYEKLFF.